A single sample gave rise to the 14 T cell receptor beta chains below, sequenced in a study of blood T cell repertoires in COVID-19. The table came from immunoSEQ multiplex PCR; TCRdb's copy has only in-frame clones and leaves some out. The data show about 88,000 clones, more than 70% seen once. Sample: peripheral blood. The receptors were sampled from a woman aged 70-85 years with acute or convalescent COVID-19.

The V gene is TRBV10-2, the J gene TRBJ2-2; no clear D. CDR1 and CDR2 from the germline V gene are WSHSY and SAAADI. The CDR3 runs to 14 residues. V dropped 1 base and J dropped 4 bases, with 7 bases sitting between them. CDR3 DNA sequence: TGCGCCAGCAGTGAGTACAGTCCCACCGGGGAGCTGTTTTTT. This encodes CASSEYSPTGELFF.

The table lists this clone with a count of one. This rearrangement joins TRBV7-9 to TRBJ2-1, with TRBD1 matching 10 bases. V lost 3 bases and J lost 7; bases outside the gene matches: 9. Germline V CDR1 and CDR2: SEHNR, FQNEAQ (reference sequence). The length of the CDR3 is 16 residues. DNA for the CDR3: TGTGCCAGCAGCTTCCCGACAGGGGGCGAGGAGAATGAGCAGTTCTTC. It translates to CASSFPTGGEENEQFF.

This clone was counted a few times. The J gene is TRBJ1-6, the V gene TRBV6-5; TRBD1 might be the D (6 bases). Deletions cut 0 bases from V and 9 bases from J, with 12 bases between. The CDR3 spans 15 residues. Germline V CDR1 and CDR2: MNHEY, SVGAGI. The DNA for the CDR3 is TGTGCCAGCAGTTACTCTGGCAGGGGAAGTTCACCCCTCCACTTT. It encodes CASSYSGRGSSPLHF.

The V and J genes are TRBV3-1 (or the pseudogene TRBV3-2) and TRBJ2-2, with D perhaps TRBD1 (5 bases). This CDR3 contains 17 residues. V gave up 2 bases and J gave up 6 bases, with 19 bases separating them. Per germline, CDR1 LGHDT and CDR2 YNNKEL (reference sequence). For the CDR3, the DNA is TGTGCCAGCAGCCAACCCAATGGCAGGGATTACCCCGGGGAGCTGTTTTTT. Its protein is CASSQPNGRDYPGELFF.

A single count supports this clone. CDR3 protein: CASSLVGLAGGPPGEQFF. The DNA of the CDR3 is TGTGCCAGCAGTTTGGTGGGACTAGCGGGAGGGCCCCCAGGCGAGCAGTTCTTC. The chain uses TRBV27 and TRBJ2-1, with 16 bases aligning to TRBD2. The CDR3 extends over 18 amino acids. V lost 3 bases and J lost 10; bases outside the gene matches: 12. CDR1 and CDR2 from the germline V gene are MNHEY and SMNVEV (reference sequence).

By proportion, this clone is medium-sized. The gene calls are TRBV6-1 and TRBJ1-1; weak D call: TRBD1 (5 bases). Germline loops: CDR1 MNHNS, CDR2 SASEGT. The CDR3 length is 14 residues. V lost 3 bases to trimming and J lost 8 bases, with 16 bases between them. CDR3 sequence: CASSDPGLMKEAFF. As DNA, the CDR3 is TGTGCCAGCAGTGATCCGGGACTGATGAAAGAAGCTTTCTTT.

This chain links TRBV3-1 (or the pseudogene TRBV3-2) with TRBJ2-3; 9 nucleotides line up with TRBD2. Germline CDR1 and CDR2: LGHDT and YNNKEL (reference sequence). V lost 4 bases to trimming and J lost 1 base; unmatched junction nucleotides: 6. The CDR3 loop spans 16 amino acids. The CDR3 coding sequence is TGTGCCAGCAGCCGCGGCGGGGGGGGTGGCACAGATACGCAGTATTTT. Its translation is CASSRGGGGGTDTQYF.

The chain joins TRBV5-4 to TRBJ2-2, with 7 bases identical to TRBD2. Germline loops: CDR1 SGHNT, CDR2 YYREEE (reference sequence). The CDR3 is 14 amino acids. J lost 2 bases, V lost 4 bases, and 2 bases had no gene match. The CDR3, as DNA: TGTGCCAGCAGCACGGGACTAAACACCGGGGAGCTGTTTTTT. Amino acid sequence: CASSTGLNTGELFF. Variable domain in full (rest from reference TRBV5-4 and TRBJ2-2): ETGVTQSPTHLIKTRGQQVTLRCSSQSGHNTVSWYQQALGQGPQFIFQYYREEENGRGNFPPRFSGLQFPNYSSELNVNALELDDSALYLCASSTGLNTGELFFGEGSRLTVL.

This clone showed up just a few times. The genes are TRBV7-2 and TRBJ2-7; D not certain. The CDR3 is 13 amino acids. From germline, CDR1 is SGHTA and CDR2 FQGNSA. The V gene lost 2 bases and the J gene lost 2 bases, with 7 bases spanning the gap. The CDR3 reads CASSLSRTYEQYV. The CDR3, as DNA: TGTGCCAGCAGCTTATCCAGAACCTACGAGCAGTACGTC.

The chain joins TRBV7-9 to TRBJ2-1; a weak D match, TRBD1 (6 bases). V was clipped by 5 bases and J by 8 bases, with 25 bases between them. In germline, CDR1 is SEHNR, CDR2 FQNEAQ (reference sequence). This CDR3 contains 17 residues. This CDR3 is CASSPGPLVQGIHEQFF. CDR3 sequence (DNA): TGTGCCAGCAGCCCGGGACCGTTGGTACAGGGTATCCATGAGCAGTTCTTC.

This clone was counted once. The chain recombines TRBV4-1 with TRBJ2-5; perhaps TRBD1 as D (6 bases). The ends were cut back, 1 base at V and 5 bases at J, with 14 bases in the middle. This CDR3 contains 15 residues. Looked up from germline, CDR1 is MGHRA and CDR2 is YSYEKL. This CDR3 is CASSQVNSRGETQYF. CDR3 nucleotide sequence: TGCGCCAGCAGCCAAGTCAACTCTAGGGGGGAGACCCAGTACTTC.

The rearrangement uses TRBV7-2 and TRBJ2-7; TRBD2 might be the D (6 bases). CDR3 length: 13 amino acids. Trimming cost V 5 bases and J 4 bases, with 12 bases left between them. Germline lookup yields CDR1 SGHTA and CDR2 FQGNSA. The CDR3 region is CASSNGGRYEQYV. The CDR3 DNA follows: TGTGCCAGCAGCAATGGGGGGAGGTACGAGCAGTACGTC.

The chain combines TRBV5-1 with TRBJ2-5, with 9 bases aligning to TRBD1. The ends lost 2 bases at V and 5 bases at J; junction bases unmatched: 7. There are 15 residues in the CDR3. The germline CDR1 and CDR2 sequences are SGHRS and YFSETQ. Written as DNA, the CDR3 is TGCGCCAGCAGCTTCACAGGGGGCCTTGGGGAGACCCAGTACTTC. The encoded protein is CASSFTGGLGETQYF. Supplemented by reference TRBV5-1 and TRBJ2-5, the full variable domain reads KAGVTQTPRYLIKTRGQQVTLSCSPISGHRSVSWYQQTPGQGLQFLFEYFSETQRNKGNFPGRFSGRQFSNSRSEMNVSTLELGDSALYLCASSFTGGLGETQYFGPGTRLLVL.

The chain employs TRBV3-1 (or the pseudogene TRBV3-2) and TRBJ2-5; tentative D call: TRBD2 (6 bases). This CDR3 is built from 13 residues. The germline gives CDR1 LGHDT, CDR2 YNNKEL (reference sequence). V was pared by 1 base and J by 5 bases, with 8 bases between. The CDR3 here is CASSQASEETQYF. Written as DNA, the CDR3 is TGTGCCAGCAGCCAAGCTAGCGAGGAGACCCAGTACTTC.